This T cell receptor (beta chain) stems from a study of cytomegalovirus exposure and HLA in healthy donors (dated by TCRdb to 2016 to 2017). For context, the study as a whole: In an earlier analysis of around 540 of the donors, approximately 300 Gb of sequence data and 90 million to 130 million unique TCR beta sequences from about 180 million T cells were reported. An early release covering 550 to 650 HLA-typed donors comprised approximately 290 gigabases of sequencing data and around 85 million unique TCR sequences. Of the approximately 400 genotyped donors, 81% fell in the genetic ancestry cluster associated with self-reported Caucasian donors. The study aimed to test whether cataloging public T cell receptors could reveal signatures of past pathogen exposure. Using immunosequencing, the study profiled T cell repertoires from fewer than 700 subjects and related those repertoires to cytomegalovirus serostatus. In addition to the first cohort of approximately 670 subjects, a separate validation cohort of 120 different subjects was used. The study combined high-throughput TCR immunosequencing, statistical association of individual TCRs with disease status, and machine learning to predict cytomegalovirus infection status. A later analysis re-analyzed previously published TCR beta repertoires from 500 to 700 donors and added high-resolution HLA genotyping to study TCR occurrence patterns. The later analysis used no new phenotypic data to find candidate immune exposures, relying instead on TCR beta sequences and their occurrence across donors. In an earlier analysis of 500 to 650 of the donors, high-throughput TCR beta sequencing was used to judge whether each TCR beta V gene segment behaved as functional or pseudogenic. Donor age, sex, ethnicity and CMV serostatus were collected together with the repertoire data. A later genetic analysis took genome-wide SNP genotypes for about three fifths of the roughly 670 donors and used that subset as a discovery cohort. All discovery cohort repertoires had been generated using a single sequencing platform. Class I and class II HLA loci were covered by the typing at four-digit resolution. Typing coverage varied by locus: about 620-640 donors for A, B, C, DRB1 and DQB1; roughly 560 for DQA1; approximately 570 for DPA1; fewer than 480 for DPB1. Several DR-DQ haplotypes were treated as single units for association and clustering because of strong linkage in the cohort. Across roughly 420 genotyped donors of the cohort, an average of roughly 250,000 unique TCR beta nucleotide sequences per donor were sequenced, and approximately 17% of those sequences were non-productive. Overall study results and their limits: An earlier analysis of around 600 of the donors showed that most TCR beta V segments appeared in productive rearrangements either about 87% or about 30% of the time, which broadly matched IMGT annotations. The cohort was sequenced for TCR beta chains only, and without alpha or paired-chain data the features that could be detected were limited. According to a later analysis, most CMV-associated TCR beta chains appeared to be HLA-restricted, and the HLA associations seemed to be driven largely by CMV exposure. The authors suggested that the approach could potentially be extended to other disease states and immunological phenotypes. A later genetic analysis associated a missense DCLRE1C variant with V-gene and J-gene trimming of TCR beta chains, and an independent cohort replicated the association. For the cohort, immune exposure information was limited to CMV serostatus. In a later analysis, several top co-occurrence clusters were reported to appear linked to parvovirus B19, influenza, CMV and Epstein-Barr virus. Correlated functional status among segregating V segments might be attributable to linkage disequilibrium, but an unknown experimental factor could not be ruled out. In vitro tests confirmed that a few of the cytomegalovirus-associated TCR beta chains recognize cytomegalovirus antigens. According to a later analysis, TCR association rates differed among HLA loci, with DRB1 alleles showing the most associated TCRs and HLA-C alleles showing the fewest. While some public TCRs were present in many individuals, most TCR sequences turned up only very rarely across donors. When HLA alleles, especially DR and DQ, strongly co-occurred, attributing TCR associations to individual alleles was difficult. Compared with the approximately 700-donor mean, donors in an Asian-associated ancestry cluster had fewer N-insertions in productive TCRs, according to a later genetic analysis. The classifier was reported to diagnose cytomegalovirus status with high specificity and sensitivity in both the original cohort and the validation cohort. A total of fewer than 200 TCR beta chains were listed by the study as associated with cytomegalovirus. A cluster of highly shared sequence variants was judged likely to represent a technical artifact of the sequencing pipeline. The 87-base-pair reads could not distinguish some IMGT-functional V segments, including TRBV6-2 and TRBV6-3, so those segments were excluded. Because HLA typing was unavailable for some donors at each locus, only the typed subset was used in association tests. Sequencing depth was assumed to be roughly uniform across donors in the presence/absence analyses, though that assumption may not hold. A later analysis found that HLA-associated TCR beta chains were more clonally expanded and had lower generation probabilities than equally common non-associated chains. A further reported finding was that TCR beta sequences accurately predicted the HLA-A and HLA-B alleles for most subjects in the first cohort. At a false discovery rate of 0.05, a later analysis linked some 17,000 TCR beta sequences to specific HLA alleles. Approximately 16 rarely observed V segments, including chromosome 9 orphons, were excluded from the earlier analysis of just under 600 of the donors because counts were too low.

Trimming takes 8 bases off V and 8 bases off J; junction bases not matched to a gene: 19. The CDR3 covers 16 residues, taking in both the cysteine and the phenylalanine. CDR3 DNA only is kept here, 48 bases in frame from base 1. CDR1 and CDR2 are drawn from the germline V gene: SNHLY, FYNNEI. The cohort consisted of more than 650 healthy bone marrow donors. At the time of sampling, every cohort member was nominally healthy, though immune exposures that went unrecorded were likely present. The donor tested CMV seropositive, placing the donor among the approximately 290 seropositive members of the cohort. A peripheral blood sample was provided by each donor, and peripheral blood mononuclear cells were used for TCR beta sequencing. The Qiagen DNeasy Blood Extraction Kit was used to extract genomic DNA from the blood cell samples. In the case of this clone: Its antigen has not been determined. It has no much larger one-base neighbor in the sample; base qualities were not kept.

To prepare the library, the immunoSEQ multiplex PCR assay was applied. A mixture of 60 forward primers for TCR Vbeta segments and 13 reverse primers for TCR Jbeta segments was used in the multiplex PCR. A multiplex PCR assay on genomic DNA amplified the CDR3 region of rearranged TCR beta genes. The amplified TCR beta libraries were sequenced on the Illumina HiSeq System as 87-base-pair reads. Under the source paper's analysis protocol: Across the 700 or so repertoires, a later analysis counted about 81 million unique TCR beta chains, roughly 11 million of which were shared by at least two donors. To remove PCR and sequencing errors, raw reads were error-corrected and collapsed into unique sequences using a nearest-neighbor algorithm that merged closely related sequences. To assign V, D and J gene segments, CDR3 sequences were aligned to IMGT reference sequences. Each retained sequence needed at least a six-nucleotide match to both a V gene segment and a J gene segment. Rearrangements were classified as productive when the CDR3 lacked stop codons and remained in frame with V and J, and all other rearrangements were classified as non-productive. CDR3 was defined by IMGT convention, running from the second conserved V-encoded cysteine to the conserved J-encoded phenylalanine. The earlier analysis of about 530 of the donors excluded any sequence lacking an unambiguous match to a single V gene segment. In an earlier analysis of roughly 600 of the donors, a V segment was called functional when productive rearrangements were above 56.7%, and segregating when the standard deviation between donors exceeded 5%. A statistical classification framework was developed to diagnose cytomegalovirus status using the catalog of TCR beta chain sequences. In a later analysis, TCR nucleotide sequences were compared against IMGT/GENE-DB human TR gene sequences so that V and J genes could be assigned. Using the TCRdist pipeline, a later analysis assigned CDR3 sequences along with most-parsimonious VDJ recombination scenarios. In a later analysis, each TCR beta chain was defined by its CDR3 amino acid sequence together with its V-gene family, and reads without a unique V-gene family were excluded. As a way to deal with suspected cross-contamination and a sequencing artifact, a later analysis dropped approximately 590 nucleotide sequences that were highly shared and had low generation probability. A later analysis calculated a clonal expansion index for each public chain from normalized within-repertoire ranks of inferred template counts. A later analysis computed generation probabilities with a VDJ recombination model fitted to out-of-frame rearrangements, and checked the results against IGoR. Hypergeometric tests were used in a later analysis to score TCR-TCR, TCR-HLA and TCR-CMV co-occurrence, with a repertoire-size bias correction applied to the TCR pairs. In a later analysis, false discovery rates were estimated by permuting HLA or CMV assignments 20 times. In a later analysis, co-occurring TCRs were grouped using DBSCAN, and TCRdist sequence similarity was added for clustering within HLA-allele-positive subsets. Repertoires with fewer than 30,000 or more than 120,000 public chains were left out of co-occurrence clustering, as were several repertoires with anomalous nucleotide sharing. TCRdb carries this immuneACCESS record with in-frame sequences only. Its versions omit some clonotypes, under half of them owing to an unresolved V gene in the studies checked, with the rest unexplained. The DNA gave D and trimming, while V, J and clone size come from that table. In all, the sample holds a few hundred thousand clones, and about 80% of those were seen once. The ten largest clonotypes hold almost 8% of the sample.

This receptor chain uses TRBV2 and TRBJ1-2; the central 8 bases match TRBD1. This TCR derives from a woman aged 60-75 years in good health and CMV-seropositive. Sequencing was carried out using PBMCs. The DNA sequence reads TGTGCCAGCGTCTTATCACCGGGACAGGACGGGCAGGGCTACACCTTC. It specifies CASVLSPGQDGQGYTF.